These T cell receptor beta chains were read from a single sample in a study of response to subunit inactivated influenza vaccine. TCRdb recomputed calls from the RT-PCR reads with MiXCR, one row per CDR3 protein. There are hundreds of thousands of distinct CDR3 sequences in the sample; around 13% occur only once, and 6% to 9.5% lies in the top ten. Sequencing used PBMCs from blood, obtained 14 to 15 days before vaccination. All receptors come from a man aged 50 or older who received an inactivated influenza vaccine. Each CDR3 is given with its conserved first and last residue. The D gene is left open where the match is weak. Only part of the rows carry a size: once, few, many, or a class if the clone is expanded.

clone_size	j_call	d_call	v_call	cdr3_nt	cdr3_aa
many	TRBJ2-1	NA	TRBV5-1	TGCGCCAGCAGCTTGAACGGGGGTGATTACAATGAGCAGTTCTTC	CASSLNGGDYNEQFF
few	TRBJ1-2	TRBD1	TRBV5-1	TGCGCCAGCAGCTTGTACCGGGACAGCTTCTATGGCTACACCTTC	CASSLYRDSFYGYTF
NA	TRBJ2-2	TRBD2	TRBV6-1	TGTGCCAGCAGCCAGACGCTAGCGGGCTACACCGGGGAGCTGTTTTTT	CASSQTLAGYTGELFF
once	TRBJ2-5	NA	TRBV5-1	TGCGCCAGCAGCCCTAATTATATGGCCGCAGGAGAGACCCAGTACTTC	CASSPNYMAAGETQYF
many	TRBJ2-5	TRBD1	TRBV7-8	TGTGCCAGCAGCCAAGACAGGGGCCAAGAGACCCAGTACTTC	CASSQDRGQETQYF
NA	TRBJ2-2	TRBD1	TRBV4-2	TGTGCCAGCAGCCAACGGGACAGAAACACCGGGGAGCTGTTTTTT	CASSQRDRNTGELFF
NA	TRBJ2-1	NA	TRBV11-2	TGTGCCAGCACCCCCCAGTTTTTAAACAATGAGCAGTTCTTC	CASTPQFLNNEQFF
few	TRBJ2-1	TRBD2	TRBV20-1	TGCAGTGCTAGCGCGGGTGGGGGCCCAGGCCTAGCGGGAAAGTGGGATGAGCAGTTCTTC	CSASAGGGPGLAGKWDEQFF
NA	TRBJ2-5	NA	TRBV24-1	TGTGCCACCAGTGATTGGGGATCCCAAGAGACCCAGTACTTC	CATSDWGSQETQYF
many	TRBJ2-1	NA	TRBV12-3/TRBV12-4	TGTGCCAGCCTATTAGGGGTAGAAAGGGGCAATGAGCAGTTCTTC	CASLLGVERGNEQFF
many	TRBJ2-1	NA	TRBV27	TGTGCCAGCAGTCCAATAGCGTTGGGAGTAGTTTTTAATGAGCAGTTCTTC	CASSPIALGVVFNEQFF
few	TRBJ2-2	NA	TRBV15	TGTGCCACCAGCAGAGAAGACCGCTTAAACACCGGGGAGCTGTTTTTT	CATSREDRLNTGELFF
few	TRBJ2-7	TRBD1	TRBV5-4	TGTGCCAGCAGCCCCGGGACAGGGGGCTCCAGCTCCTACGAGCAGTACTTC	CASSPGTGGSSSYEQYF
many	TRBJ2-1	NA	TRBV7-9	TGTGCCAGCAGCTTTGACGTAGGGGTGGAAGCTTTGGATGAGCAGTTCTTC	CASSFDVGVEALDEQFF
NA	TRBJ2-1	TRBD2	TRBV20-1	TGCAGTGCTGAGTCTAGCGGGCCGGGAGATGAGCAGTTCTTC	CSAESSGPGDEQFF
few	TRBJ2-4	TRBD1	TRBV4-1	TGCGCCAGCAGCTCTAAAGTCAAGGGGGACAGACTAGCCAAAAACATTCAGTACTTC	CASSSKVKGDRLAKNIQYF
many	TRBJ2-3	NA	TRBV7-2	TGTGCCAGCAGCTTATTCCGGGGGGCCTCAGATACGCAGTATTTT	CASSLFRGASDTQYF